The 2 T cell receptor beta chains below come from one sample, sequenced in a study of identical twins. MiXCR, applied by TCRdb to the 5' RACE reads, yields one record per CDR3 protein. The table lists 550,000 to 700,000 distinct CDR3 sequences, around 20% of them singletons. These data were also reused for a study on T cells expressing NK-cell markers.

The sample taken for sequencing was PBMCs. These receptors were collected from a woman under 30 in good health.

This sequence joins TRBV27 and TRBJ2-1; TRBD2 agrees at 10 bases. Looked up from germline, CDR1 is MNHEY and CDR2 is SMNVEV (reference sequence). The V and J ends lost 7 bases and 5 bases, in that order; junction bases with no gene match: 5. The CDR3 has 14 residues. This CDR3 reads CASTSGGGHNEQFF. The CDR3 nucleotides are TGTGCCAGCACCAGCGGGGGGGGGCACAATGAGCAGTTCTTC.

This clonotype has just a few counts. The genes are TRBV20-1 and TRBJ1-5; 7 bases are a match to TRBD1. The V segment lost 7 bases and the J segment 4 bases; nucleotides outside the gene matches: 16. Looked up from germline, CDR1 is DFQATT and CDR2 is SNEGSKA (reference sequence). This CDR3 has 16 residues. The CDR3 DNA reads TGCAGTGTAGCGGGACAGAGCTACTGGGGGAATCAGCCCCAGCATTTT. Protein sequence: CSVAGQSYWGNQPQHF.